In its sample, the clone carrying this T cell receptor (beta chain) was seen once. The target antigen is unknown. The sample comes from a study of Ad26.COV2.S vaccination and SARS-CoV-2 variants. Study overall: Participants got Ad26.COV2.S intramuscularly, once or twice 56 days apart. Study-level results: Recipients given vaccine exceeded placebo recipients in spike-specific TCR breadth.

Trimming pared 5 bases from V and 3 bases from J, leaving 6 bases between. Germline lookup yields CDR1 LNHNV and CDR2 YYDKDF (reference sequence). The CDR3 totals 12 residues. Method: immunoSEQ multiplex PCR; TCRdb's copy keeps in-frame clones and lacks some. The sample records some 290,000 clones, around 84% being singletons. Sample treatment: around 19 received Ad26.COV2.S at low or high dose, single or two shots; roughly five received placebo; per-sample allocation not given. The investigators took samples on day 63 after the first vaccine or placebo injection. The material sequenced was peripheral blood, taken in a trial of Ad26.COV2.S vaccine versus placebo. V usage is TRBV15 and J usage is TRBJ2-3, with D perhaps TRBD2 (5 bases). This TCR came from a person aged 18-65 years who received the Ad26.COV2.S COVID-19 vaccine or a placebo. The CDR3, as DNA: TGTGCCACCAGCGGGGAGACAGATACGCAGTATTTT. It specifies CATSGETDTQYF.